This TCR beta chain was captured by sequencing in a study of graft-versus-host responses after intestinal transplantation. About the study: The recipients all started with anti-thymocyte globulin induction and then took tacrolimus and steroids for three to four years.

Profiled with immunoSEQ multiplex PCR; TCRdb holds only in-frame clones, not every one. The sample contains tens of thousands of clones, approximately 95% of which appear only once. Germline lookup yields CDR1 MDHEN and CDR2 SYDVKM. This CDR3 comprises 16 residues. The J segment lost 0 bases and the V segment lost 3 bases, leaving 5 bases of the junction unmatched. The sequence was obtained from a human patient who received an intestinal transplant, so some T cells may come from the graft donor. The material was PBMCs, obtained around 27 months after a first intestinal transplant, on the day of a second. The rearrangement links TRBV28 to TRBJ1-1; 9 positions match TRBD1. The CDR3 coding sequence is TGTGCCAGCAGTTTTACCCGGACAGGGGTGAACACTGAAGCTTTCTTT. This codes for CASSFTRTGVNTEAFF.